One sample yielded the 12 T cell receptor beta chains listed below, sequenced in a study of vaccination and CD4 T cells after COVID-19. These TCRs' antigens remain unknown. As for treatment: 10-day PBMC culture with coronavirus spike peptide pools or control peptides (ViraFEST assay). Sequencing of DNA taken from cultured CD4+ T cells relied on the Oncomine TCR Beta short-read assay. One entry per CDR3 protein results from TCRdb running MiXCR on the PCR reads. Counted here are approximately 21,000 distinct CDR3 sequences, about 61% occurring once; the ten biggest clones make up about 8.3%. Specimen: CD4+ T cells from blood, cultured in vitro. All receptors derive from a human donor who had recovered from COVID-19.

The chain uses TRBV20-1 and TRBJ2-7, with 8 bases aligning to TRBD1. Trimming removed 7 bases from V and 6 bases from J; junction bases left unmatched: 17. The CDR3 loop spans 15 amino acids. The germline V gene encodes CDR1 DFQATT and CDR2 SNEGSKA (reference sequence). CDR3 residues: CSVPQSGTGLGEQYF. As DNA, the CDR3 is TGCAGTGTCCCACAGTCCGGGACAGGTCTCGGCGAGCAGTACTTC.

The rearrangement links TRBV20-1 to TRBJ2-5; D perhaps matches TRBD2 (7 bases). CDR1 and CDR2 from the germline V gene are DFQATT and SNEGSKA (reference sequence). The CDR3 consists of 12 residues. V was pared by 6 bases and J by 5 bases, with 13 bases between. CDR3: CSALRGGETQYF. The CDR3 nucleotides are TGCAGTGCCCTGAGGGGGGGGGAGACCCAGTACTTC.

The chain employs TRBV25-1 and TRBJ1-1, with 11 bases aligning to TRBD1. The CDR3 loop spans 15 amino acids. Germline values: CDR1 MGHDK, CDR2 SYGVNS. Trimming cost V 2 bases and J 9 bases; bases outside gene matches: 8. The CDR3 DNA reads TGTGCCAGCAGTGAACCCGGGACAGGGGGTTTGAAAGCTTTCTTT. Protein product: CASSEPGTGGLKAFF.

The rearrangement joins TRBV11-3 to TRBJ1-1, with D uncertain. CDR3 size: 13 residues. V lost 2 bases and J lost 5, with 9 bases in between. Germline CDR1 and CDR2: SGHNT and YENEEA. CDR3 DNA: TGTGCCAGCAGCTTAACCGAGGAAACTGAAGCTTTCTTT. It yields the protein CASSLTEETEAFF.

The chain carries TRBV11-2 and TRBJ1-4; no clear D gene. Germline V gene sequence: CDR1 SGHAT, CDR2 FQNNGV. The CDR3 runs to 14 residues. Trimming pared 5 bases from V and 3 bases from J, leaving 10 bases between. This CDR3 is CASSRPPANEKLFF. CDR3 nucleotide sequence: TGTGCCAGCAGCCGGCCTCCGGCTAATGAAAAACTGTTTTTT.

The CDR3 nucleotides are TGCAGTCCGATGGACAGGATCCGCACAGATACGCAGTATTTT. Translated: CSPMDRIRTDTQYF. V is TRBV20-1 and J is TRBJ2-3; 7 bases agree with TRBD1. The germline gives CDR1 DFQATT, CDR2 SNEGSKA (reference sequence). This CDR3 spans 14 amino acids. The junction had 9 bases not matched to a gene; V was cut back by 8 bases and J by 1 base.

This clonotype was recorded a few times. This chain uses TRBV7-6 with TRBJ1-3; TRBD1 is a possible D gene (5 bases). The germline CDR1 and CDR2 sequences are SGHVS and FNYEAQ. The CDR3 is 14 residues long. The V end lost 5 bases, the J end lost 0 bases, and 8 bases lay between the germline ends. The CDR3 is CASSEGHSGNTIYF. The DNA of the CDR3 is TGTGCCAGCAGCGAGGGGCACTCTGGAAACACCATATATTTT.

This clonotype has just a few counts. The chain couples TRBV21-1 to TRBJ1-6. TRBV21-1 is an annotated pseudogene. This CDR3 comprises 17 residues. The CDR3 is CASSLLSGRQDIPPLHF. CDR3 bases: TGTGCCAGCAGCCTCCTAAGTGGGAGACAAGATATTCCACCCCTCCACTTT.

The chain links TRBV20-1 to TRBJ2-3; D call uncertain. This CDR3 has 12 residues. Germline assignment: CDR1 DFQATT and CDR2 SNEGSKA (reference sequence). The V gene lost 3 bases and the J gene lost 6 bases, with 10 bases spanning the gap. In DNA, the CDR3 is TGCAGTGCTAGGCGACGGCCTGATACGCAGTATTTT. Its translation is CSARRRPDTQYF.

This chain links TRBV29-1 with TRBJ1-2; tentative D call: TRBD1 (5 bases). Germline CDR1 SQVTM, CDR2 ANQGSEA. The CDR3 has 13 amino acids. Trimming removed 6 bases from V and 4 bases from J, with 15 bases in between. CDR3 protein: CSVDMPVAYGYTF. The CDR3 DNA follows: TGCAGCGTGGACATGCCGGTGGCCTATGGCTACACCTTC. The whole variable domain, remainder taken from reference TRBV29-1 and TRBJ1-2, is SAVISQKPSRDICQRGTSLTIQCQVDSQVTMMFWYRQQPGQSLTLIATANQGSEATYESGFVIDKFPISRPNLTFSTLTVSNMSPEDSSIYLCSVDMPVAYGYTFGSGTRLTVV.

The chain recombines TRBV5-1 with TRBJ2-2, with TRBD1 matching over 7 bases. Germline CDR1 reads SGHRS; CDR2 reads YFSETQ. This CDR3 contains 15 residues. V was clipped by 3 bases and J by 6 bases; unmatched bases: 8. The CDR3 nucleotides read TGCGCCAGCAGCTCGACCTCGACAGGGTCCGGGGAGCTGTTTTTT. This encodes CASSSTSTGSGELFF.

The chain employs TRBV12-3 or TRBV12-4 and TRBJ1-3; tentatively, D is TRBD1 (6 bases). V lost 5 bases and J lost 0, with 14 bases in between. The CDR3 is 16 residues long. The CDR3 bases are TGTGCCAGCAGTCGAGTTACAGGGTCCTCTGGAAACACCATATATTTT. Translating gives CASSRVTGSSGNTIYF.